This section outlines one T cell receptor (beta chain) sequence together with its context. The sample belongs to a study of blood T cell repertoires in COVID-19. Study in general: There were acute and convalescent COVID-19 samples, and they came from the United States, Italy and Spain.

Cohort placement rested on clinical history that participants reported themselves. The CDR3 contains 17 residues. Losses at the gene ends were 5 bases for V and 1 base for J; bases not matched to a gene: 6. Germline V lookup: CDR1 SQVTM, CDR2 ANQGSEA. Profiling relied on immunoSEQ multiplex PCR, and the TCRdb table lists in-frame clones only, not all of them. The profile covers approximately 200,000 clones, with 70% to 85% appearing a single time and under 4% taken by the ten largest. The receptor's source is a woman aged 30 to 39 who had recovered from COVID-19. The rearrangement joins TRBV29-1 to TRBJ2-1; 15 bases are shared with TRBD2. The sequenced material came from PBMCs or T cells enriched from blood (not recorded which). The CDR3 reads CSVRGLAGGKSYNEQFF. Here the CDR3 DNA reads TGCAGCGTTCGCGGACTAGCGGGAGGGAAATCCTACAATGAGCAGTTCTTC.